This is a list of T cell receptor beta chains from one sample in a study of blood T cell repertoires in COVID-19. TCRdb keeps only in-frame clones here, not all; method: immunoSEQ multiplex PCR. The repertoire holds more than 200,000 clones, with roughly nine tenths as singletons. Specimen: peripheral blood. The receptors shown here come from a man between 40 and 49 years old with acute or convalescent COVID-19. Each CDR3 is given with its conserved first and last residue. A D gene is named only where the DNA matches it firmly. Clone size, where shown, is once, few, many, or a class for clones that have expanded.

clone size: once; J gene: TRBJ2-1; V gene: TRBV6-5; D gene: .; CDR3 DNA: TGTGCCAGCACTCGTACGCGGCTCTTAGTCCATGAGCAGTTCTTC; CDR3 protein: CASTRTRLLVHEQFF
clone size: .; J gene: TRBJ2-7; V gene: TRBV4-1; D gene: .; CDR3 DNA: TGCGCCAGCAGCCAAGATTACCGAGACTCCTACGAGCAGTACTTC; CDR3 protein: CASSQDYRDSYEQYF
clone size: .; J gene: TRBJ2-1; V gene: TRBV29-1; D gene: .; CDR3 DNA: TGCAGCGCAGGACAGCAAAGAAACAATGAGCAGTTCTTC; CDR3 protein: CSAGQQRNNEQFF
clone size: .; J gene: TRBJ2-7; V gene: TRBV27; D gene: .; CDR3 DNA: TGTGCCAGCAGCCCGGCGGTCAGGGTGGCCTACGAGCAGTACTTC; CDR3 protein: CASSPAVRVAYEQYF
clone size: .; J gene: TRBJ2-7; V gene: TRBV6-5; D gene: .; CDR3 DNA: TGTGCCAGCAACGACGGAGGTTTGTACGAGCAGTACTTC; CDR3 protein: CASNDGGLYEQYF
clone size: .; J gene: TRBJ2-7; V gene: TRBV11-2; D gene: TRBD1; CDR3 DNA: TGTGCCAGCAGACAAGGACAGGGGGTGGAGCAGTACTTC; CDR3 protein: CASRQGQGVEQYF
clone size: .; J gene: TRBJ1-1; V gene: TRBV27; D gene: .; CDR3 DNA: TGTGCCAGTTACACCCCCAGGGTTCCTGAAGCTTTCTTT; CDR3 protein: CASYTPRVPEAFF
clone size: .; J gene: TRBJ2-1; V gene: TRBV27; D gene: .; CDR3 DNA: TGTGCCAGCAGTTTTGTCGTATCCTACAATGAGCAGTTCTTC; CDR3 protein: CASSFVVSYNEQFF
clone size: once; J gene: TRBJ1-3; V gene: TRBV7-9; D gene: .; CDR3 DNA: TGTGCCAGCAGCCACCCCGCTAGAAACACCATATATTTT; CDR3 protein: CASSHPARNTIYF
clone size: .; J gene: TRBJ1-2; V gene: TRBV18; D gene: TRBD1; CDR3 DNA: TGTGCCAGCTCTCGTACAGGGGGCGCGGAGGGCTACACCTTC; CDR3 protein: CASSRTGGAEGYTF
clone size: .; J gene: TRBJ2-2; V gene: TRBV7-8; D gene: TRBD2; CDR3 DNA: TGTGCCAGCACCCTTAGTATAGCGGGAGGCACCGGGGAGCTGTTTTTT; CDR3 protein: CASTLSIAGGTGELFF
clone size: .; J gene: TRBJ1-1; V gene: TRBV19; D gene: .; CDR3 DNA: TGTGCCAGTAGTGAACAGCTTATGAACACTGAAGCTTTCTTT; CDR3 protein: CASSEQLMNTEAFF
clone size: .; J gene: TRBJ2-6; V gene: TRBV18; D gene: TRBD1; CDR3 DNA: TGTGCCAGCTCAGCCCCGGGACAGGCCTTCTCTGGGGCCAACGTCCTGACTTTC; CDR3 protein: CASSAPGQAFSGANVLTF
clone size: .; J gene: TRBJ1-1; V gene: TRBV5-1; D gene: .; CDR3 DNA: TGCGCCAGCAGCTTGGGACAGGTCTACACTGAAGCTTTCTTT; CDR3 protein: CASSLGQVYTEAFF
clone size: few; J gene: TRBJ1-3; V gene: TRBV6-5; D gene: .; CDR3 DNA: TGTGCCAGCACATCCCGACAAAGCTCTGGAAACACCATATATTTT; CDR3 protein: CASTSRQSSGNTIYF
clone size: .; J gene: TRBJ2-7; V gene: TRBV7-2; D gene: TRBD1; CDR3 DNA: TGTGCCAGCAGCTTAGAAGGGGCAGGGGGTTTTTACGAGCAGTACTTC; CDR3 protein: CASSLEGAGGFYEQYF
clone size: .; J gene: TRBJ1-1; V gene: TRBV5-1; D gene: TRBD1; CDR3 DNA: TGCGCCAGCAGCTTGGTTTGGACAGGGCGGCCTGAAGCTTTCTTT; CDR3 protein: CASSLVWTGRPEAFF
clone size: .; J gene: TRBJ2-7; V gene: TRBV5-1; D gene: .; CDR3 DNA: TGCGCCAGCAGCTTTTCCCCAGGGTTCCACGAGCAGTACTTC; CDR3 protein: CASSFSPGFHEQYF
clone size: .; J gene: TRBJ1-2; V gene: TRBV7-2; D gene: TRBD1; CDR3 DNA: TGTGCCAGCAGGGAACAGGGGATGGATGGCTACACCTTC; CDR3 protein: CASREQGMDGYTF
clone size: .; J gene: TRBJ2-3; V gene: TRBV29-1; D gene: TRBD2; CDR3 DNA: TGCAGCGTTCGATCCGGGACTAGCTTCCGCACAGATACGCAGTATTTT; CDR3 protein: CSVRSGTSFRTDTQYF
clone size: .; J gene: TRBJ2-6; V gene: TRBV4-1; D gene: .; CDR3 DNA: TGCGCCAGCAGCCAAGATAGCACCCTCGGGGAGGCTGGGGCCAACGTCCTGACTTTC; CDR3 protein: CASSQDSTLGEAGANVLTF
clone size: .; J gene: TRBJ2-7; V gene: TRBV11-2; D gene: TRBD1; CDR3 DNA: TGTGCCAGCAGCCTGGACAGGGGGCAATTTTTTTACGAGCAGTACTTC; CDR3 protein: CASSLDRGQFFYEQYF
clone size: .; J gene: TRBJ2-3; V gene: TRBV2; D gene: TRBD1; CDR3 DNA: TGTGCCAGCAGCGACAGGGTTCCAGATACGCAGTATTTT; CDR3 protein: CASSDRVPDTQYF
clone size: .; J gene: TRBJ2-5; V gene: TRBV12-3/TRBV12-4; D gene: .; CDR3 DNA: TGTGCCAGCAGTTTGTTGGGCGAGACCCAGTACTTC; CDR3 protein: CASSLLGETQYF
clone size: .; J gene: TRBJ1-2; V gene: TRBV5-1; D gene: TRBD1; CDR3 DNA: TGCGCCAGCAGCTGGGGGACAGGGGATTCTGGCTACACCTTC; CDR3 protein: CASSWGTGDSGYTF
clone size: .; J gene: TRBJ2-5; V gene: TRBV28; D gene: .; CDR3 DNA: TGTGCCAGCAGTGTGAACCAAGGGGCCATGGAGACCCAGTACTTC; CDR3 protein: CASSVNQGAMETQYF
clone size: .; J gene: TRBJ2-3; V gene: TRBV7-2; D gene: .; CDR3 DNA: TGTGCCAGCAGCCGTTTCGCTAACACAGATACGCAGTATTTT; CDR3 protein: CASSRFANTDTQYF
clone size: .; J gene: TRBJ2-1; V gene: TRBV7-9; D gene: TRBD2; CDR3 DNA: TGTGCCAGCAGCTTAGGAGAGGGAGGGCGATACAATGAGCAGTTCTTC; CDR3 protein: CASSLGEGGRYNEQFF
clone size: once; J gene: TRBJ2-1; V gene: TRBV6-6; D gene: TRBD1; CDR3 DNA: TGTGCCAGCAGTCTTGACAGGGGGACCGGCCCTAATAACAATGAGCAGTTCTTC; CDR3 protein: CASSLDRGTGPNNNEQFF
clone size: .; J gene: TRBJ2-2; V gene: TRBV5-1; D gene: .; CDR3 DNA: TGCGCCAGCCTCCCAGGGGTACCGAACACCGGGGAGCTGTTTTTT; CDR3 protein: CASLPGVPNTGELFF
clone size: .; J gene: TRBJ1-4; V gene: TRBV19; D gene: TRBD1; CDR3 DNA: TGTGCCAGCTCCGACAGGGCGAGGGCAACTAATGAAAAACTGTTTTTT; CDR3 protein: CASSDRARATNEKLFF
clone size: .; J gene: TRBJ1-1; V gene: TRBV11-3; D gene: .; CDR3 DNA: TGTGCCAGCAGTGACGAGGGACGGGGCAGGGGATCTGAAGCTTTCTTT; CDR3 protein: CASSDEGRGRGSEAFF
clone size: .; J gene: TRBJ1-1; V gene: TRBV7-3; D gene: .; CDR3 DNA: TGTGCCAGCAGCTTTGTTCAGGGTGAAGCTTTCTTT; CDR3 protein: CASSFVQGEAFF
clone size: .; J gene: TRBJ2-6; V gene: TRBV6-6; D gene: .; CDR3 DNA: TGTGCCAGCAGAGCCCCACGGGGGGGGGCCAACGTCCTGACTTTC; CDR3 protein: CASRAPRGGANVLTF
clone size: .; J gene: TRBJ2-7; V gene: TRBV7-9; D gene: TRBD1; CDR3 DNA: TGTGCCAGCAGCTTACCAGGGGGATCGGGTGAGCAGTACTTC; CDR3 protein: CASSLPGGSGEQYF
clone size: .; J gene: TRBJ1-1; V gene: TRBV11-2; D gene: TRBD1; CDR3 DNA: TGTGCCAGCAGCCGGGACAGGGACACTGAAGCTTTCTTT; CDR3 protein: CASSRDRDTEAFF
clone size: .; J gene: TRBJ2-5; V gene: TRBV19; D gene: .; CDR3 DNA: TGTGCCAGTAGTAGTATTGAGGGCCTTAACCCAGAGACCCAGTACTTC; CDR3 protein: CASSSIEGLNPETQYF
clone size: .; J gene: TRBJ2-1; V gene: TRBV27; D gene: .; CDR3 DNA: TGTGCCAGCAGTTTATCGGGAGAATCCTACAATGAGCAGTTCTTC; CDR3 protein: CASSLSGESYNEQFF
clone size: once; J gene: TRBJ2-7; V gene: TRBV10-3; D gene: .; CDR3 DNA: TGTGCCATCAGTGCGCCCGGACAAAGCTCCTACGAGCAGTACTTC; CDR3 protein: CAISAPGQSSYEQYF
clone size: .; J gene: TRBJ2-3; V gene: TRBV5-1; D gene: TRBD1; CDR3 DNA: TGCGCCAGCAGCTTGTTTGACAGGGGGATTGGGACAGATACGCAGTATTTT; CDR3 protein: CASSLFDRGIGTDTQYF
clone size: .; J gene: TRBJ1-2; V gene: TRBV25-1; D gene: .; CDR3 DNA: TGTGCCAGCAGTGAATATGCCACGGTCTATGGCTACACCTTC; CDR3 protein: CASSEYATVYGYTF
clone size: .; J gene: TRBJ1-5; V gene: TRBV6-5; D gene: TRBD1; CDR3 DNA: TGTGCCAGCAGACCCGACAGGGCACCCTTCCAGCCCCAGCATTTT; CDR3 protein: CASRPDRAPFQPQHF
clone size: .; J gene: TRBJ2-7; V gene: TRBV28; D gene: TRBD1; CDR3 DNA: TGTGCCAGCAGTTATGGGACAGGGGGCGCTTACGAGCAGTACTTC; CDR3 protein: CASSYGTGGAYEQYF
clone size: .; J gene: TRBJ1-6; V gene: TRBV27; D gene: .; CDR3 DNA: TGTGCCGTTTCACAGAGCTCCTATAATTCACCCCTCCACTTT; CDR3 protein: CAVSQSSYNSPLHF